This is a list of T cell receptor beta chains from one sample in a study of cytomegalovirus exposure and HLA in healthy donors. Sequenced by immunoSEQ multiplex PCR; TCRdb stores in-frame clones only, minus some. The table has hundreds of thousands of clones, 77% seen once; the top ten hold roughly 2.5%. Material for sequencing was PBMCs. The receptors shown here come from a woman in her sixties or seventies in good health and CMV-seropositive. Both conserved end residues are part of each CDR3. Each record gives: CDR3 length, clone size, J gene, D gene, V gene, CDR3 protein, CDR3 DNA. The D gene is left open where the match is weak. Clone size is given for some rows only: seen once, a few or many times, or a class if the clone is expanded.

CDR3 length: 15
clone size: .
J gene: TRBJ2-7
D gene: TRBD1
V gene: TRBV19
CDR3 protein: CASSPGTGSSYEQYF
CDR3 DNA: TGTGCCAGTAGTCCCGGGACAGGGAGCTCCTACGAGCAGTACTTC

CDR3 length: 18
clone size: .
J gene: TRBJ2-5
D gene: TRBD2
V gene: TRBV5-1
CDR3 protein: CASSYQLLGTSSQETQYF
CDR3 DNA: TGCGCCAGCAGCTACCAGCTTCTTGGGACTAGCTCACAAGAGACCCAGTACTTC

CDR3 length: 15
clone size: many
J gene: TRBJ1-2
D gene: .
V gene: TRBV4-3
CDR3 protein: CASSQDRGSNYGYTF
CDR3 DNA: TGCGCCAGCAGCCAAGATCGCGGCAGCAACTATGGCTACACCTTC

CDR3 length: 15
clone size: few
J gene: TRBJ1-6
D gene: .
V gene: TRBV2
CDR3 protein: CASSEARSSGSPLHF
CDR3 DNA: TGTGCCAGCAGTGAAGCGCGCAGTTCGGGGTCACCCCTCCACTTT

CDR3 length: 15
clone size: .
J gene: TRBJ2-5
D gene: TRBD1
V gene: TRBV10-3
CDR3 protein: CAISEDPGQGETQYF
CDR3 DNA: TGTGCCATCAGTGAGGATCCGGGACAGGGAGAGACCCAGTACTTC

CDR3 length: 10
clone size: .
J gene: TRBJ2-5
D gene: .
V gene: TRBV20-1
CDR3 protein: CSGREETQYF
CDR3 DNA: TGCAGTGGGAGAGAAGAGACCCAGTACTTC

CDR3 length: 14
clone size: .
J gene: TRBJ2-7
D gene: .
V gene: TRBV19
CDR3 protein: CASTRTGGGNEQYF
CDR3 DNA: TGTGCCAGCACCCGGACAGGTGGGGGGAACGAGCAGTACTTC

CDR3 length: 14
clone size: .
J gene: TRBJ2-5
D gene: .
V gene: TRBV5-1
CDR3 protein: CASSLVAGRETQYF
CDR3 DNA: TGCGCCAGCAGCTTGGTTGCAGGGAGGGAGACCCAGTACTTC

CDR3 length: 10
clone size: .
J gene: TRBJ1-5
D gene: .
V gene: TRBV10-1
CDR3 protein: CAGGLGPQHF
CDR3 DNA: TGCGCGGGGGGGCTCGGGCCCCAGCATTTT

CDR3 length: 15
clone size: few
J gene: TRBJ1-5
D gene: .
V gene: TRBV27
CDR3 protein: CASLATGYSNQPQHF
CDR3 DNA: TGTGCCAGTCTCGCCACAGGGTATAGCAATCAGCCCCAGCATTTT

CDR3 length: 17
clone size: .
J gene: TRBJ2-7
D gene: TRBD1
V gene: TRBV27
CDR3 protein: CASSRNRGQGEAYEQYF
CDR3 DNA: TGTGCCAGCAGCCGAAATCGGGGACAGGGGGAAGCCTACGAGCAGTACTTC

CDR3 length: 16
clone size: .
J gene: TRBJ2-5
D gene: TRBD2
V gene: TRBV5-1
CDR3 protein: CASSLTAASGQETQYF
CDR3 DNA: TGCGCCAGCAGCTTGACTGCCGCTAGCGGGCAAGAGACCCAGTACTTC

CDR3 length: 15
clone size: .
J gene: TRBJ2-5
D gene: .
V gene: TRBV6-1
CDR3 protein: CASSEMDTAQETQYF
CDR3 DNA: TGTGCCAGCAGTGAAATGGACACTGCCCAAGAGACCCAGTACTTC

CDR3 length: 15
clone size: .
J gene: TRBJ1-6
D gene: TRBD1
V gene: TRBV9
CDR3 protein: CASSTEQGAGSPLHF
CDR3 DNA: TGTGCCAGCAGCACAGAACAGGGGGCTGGGTCACCCCTCCACTTT

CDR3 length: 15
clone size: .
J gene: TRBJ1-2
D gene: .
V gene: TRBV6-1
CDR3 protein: CASSEARGTYYGYTF
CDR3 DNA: TGTGCCAGCAGTGAAGCGCGTGGGACATACTACGGCTACACCTTC

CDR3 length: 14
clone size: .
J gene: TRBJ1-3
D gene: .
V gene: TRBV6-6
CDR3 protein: CASRSDGGGNTIYF
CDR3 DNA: TGTGCCAGCAGATCGGACGGCGGGGGAAACACCATATATTTT

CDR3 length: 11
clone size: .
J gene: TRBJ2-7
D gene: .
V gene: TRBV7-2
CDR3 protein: CASSFLYEQYF
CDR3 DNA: TGTGCCAGCAGCTTTCTGTACGAGCAGTACTTC

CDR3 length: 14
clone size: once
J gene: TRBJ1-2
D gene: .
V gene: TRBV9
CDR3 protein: CASSALWGGYGYTF
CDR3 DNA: TGTGCCAGCAGCGCCCTCTGGGGGGGCTATGGCTACACCTTC

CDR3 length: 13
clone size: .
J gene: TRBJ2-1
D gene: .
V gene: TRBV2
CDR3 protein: CASSETARGEQFF
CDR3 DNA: TGTGCCAGCAGTGAAACTGCTCGGGGTGAGCAGTTCTTC

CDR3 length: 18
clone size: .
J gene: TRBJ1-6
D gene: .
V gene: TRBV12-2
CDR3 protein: CASRLDGDRTMDNSPLHF
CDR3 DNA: TGTGCAAGTCGCTTAGATGGGGACAGAACGATGGATAATTCACCCCTCCACTTT

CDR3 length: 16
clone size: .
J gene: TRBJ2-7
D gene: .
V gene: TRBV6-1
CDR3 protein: CASSEGSRGSSYEQYF
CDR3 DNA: TGTGCCAGCAGTGAAGGTTCCCGCGGGTCTTCCTACGAGCAGTACTTC

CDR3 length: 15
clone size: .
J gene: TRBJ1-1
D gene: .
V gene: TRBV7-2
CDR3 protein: CASSVWGRANTEAFF
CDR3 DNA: TGTGCCAGCAGCGTCTGGGGCAGGGCGAACACTGAAGCTTTCTTT

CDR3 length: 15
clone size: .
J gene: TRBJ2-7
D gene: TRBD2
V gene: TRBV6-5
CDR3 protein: CANSYWREPNYEQYF
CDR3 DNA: TGTGCCAACAGTTACTGGCGGGAGCCTAACTACGAGCAGTACTTC

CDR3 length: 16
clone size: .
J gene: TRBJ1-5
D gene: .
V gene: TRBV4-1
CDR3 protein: CASSTQPTFSNQPQHF
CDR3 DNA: TGCGCCAGCAGCACACAACCCACCTTTAGCAATCAGCCCCAGCATTTT

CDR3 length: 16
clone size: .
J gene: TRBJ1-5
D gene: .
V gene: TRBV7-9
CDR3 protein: CASSLGGQHIYQPQHF
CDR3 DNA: TGTGCCAGCAGCTTAGGAGGACAGCACATTTATCAGCCCCAGCATTTT

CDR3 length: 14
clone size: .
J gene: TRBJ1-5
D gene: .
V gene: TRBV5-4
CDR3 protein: CASSLMGGPSPQHF
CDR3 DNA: TGTGCCAGCAGCTTGATGGGGGGGCCCTCGCCCCAGCATTTT

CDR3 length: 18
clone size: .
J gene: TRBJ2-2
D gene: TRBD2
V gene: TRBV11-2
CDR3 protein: CASSPRGGATSNTGELFF
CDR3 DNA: TGTGCCAGCAGCCCCCGGGGGGGGGCTACCTCGAACACCGGGGAGCTGTTTTTT